These 25 T cell receptor beta chains came from one sample sequenced in a study of vaccination effects on CD4 cells after COVID-19. ViraFEST assay sequencing came after antigen-specific CD4+ T cells were expanded with viral peptide pools. Around day 10 of culture, CD4+ T cells were separated out. Two doses of either BNT162b2 or mRNA-1273 were given to each participant. No antigens are known for them. Profiling relied on immunoSEQ multiplex PCR, and the TCRdb table lists in-frame clones only, not all of them. The sample yields about 72,000 clones, 80% to 85% seen once. The sequences come from CD4+ T cells from PBMCs cultured with HCoV-229E spike peptides, collected after COVID-19 vaccination. The receptors originated from a human donor who received a COVID-19 vaccine.

The chain combines TRBV9 with TRBJ2-3; the D gene is possibly TRBD2 (5 bases). The germline V gene encodes CDR1 SGDLS and CDR2 YYNGEE. CDR3 size: 13 residues. Trimming removed 0 bases at V and 3 bases at J, with 5 bases between. For the CDR3, the DNA is TGTGCCAGCAGCGTAGCGGGGACAGATACGCAGTATTTT. Protein product: CASSVAGTDTQYF. The variable domain in full, with the rest retrieved from reference TRBV9 and TRBJ2-3, is DSGVTQTPKHLITATGQRVTLRCSPRSGDLSVYWYQQSLDQGLQFLIQYYNGEERAKGNILERFSAQQFPDLHSELNLSSLELGDSALYFCASSVAGTDTQYFGPGTRLTVL.

The chain combines TRBV18 with TRBJ1-6; no clear D gene. The CDR3 sequence is 15 residues long. The V gene lost 2 bases and the J gene lost 7 bases, with 12 bases spanning the gap. Germline V gene sequence: CDR1 KGHSH, CDR2 LQKENI. The CDR3 DNA follows: TGTGCCAGCTCACCAATTGCGGCGGAGAATTCACCCCTCCACTTT. Encoded protein: CASSPIAAENSPLHF.

The J gene is TRBJ2-1, the V gene TRBV6-4; TRBD2 might be the D (6 bases). Trimming shortened V by 6 bases and J by 6 bases, and 21 bases separated the two germline ends. Germline CDR1 is MRHNA and CDR2 is SNTAGT. The CDR3 has 16 amino acids. CDR3 in amino acids: CASSPHPASEVNEQFF. The DNA for the CDR3 is TGTGCCAGCAGCCCTCACCCGGCTAGCGAAGTCAATGAGCAGTTCTTC.

The chain carries TRBV4-2 and TRBJ1-6; the D is unclear. The CDR3 loop spans 17 amino acids. Germline CDR1 and CDR2: LGHNA and YNFKEQ. Deletions cut 4 bases from V and 6 bases from J, with 19 bases between. In DNA form, the CDR3 reads TGTGCCAGCAGCCTTCTAACACCTGACGAGGGTAATTCACCCCTCCACTTT. It encodes CASSLLTPDEGNSPLHF.

This clone showed up just a few times. V usage is TRBV6-6 and J usage is TRBJ1-5; a weak D match, TRBD1 (5 bases). V lost 0 bases and J 3 bases, leaving 9 bases between the germline ends. The germline CDR1 and CDR2 sequences are MNHNY and SVGAGI (reference sequence). The CDR3 has 15 amino acids. CDR3 region: CASSYSSGYNQPQHF. The DNA of the CDR3 is TGTGCCAGCAGTTACTCGTCAGGGTACAATCAGCCCCAGCATTTT.

The chain uses TRBV12-3 or TRBV12-4 and TRBJ2-3; the D gene is possibly TRBD1 (6 bases). The length of the CDR3 is 13 residues. The V gene lost 5 bases and the J gene lost 6 bases, with 12 bases spanning the gap. CDR3 coding DNA: TGTGCCAGCAGTCTAGGGGGTGAGGATACGCAGTATTTT. It codes for CASSLGGEDTQYF.

The chain employs TRBV6-1 and TRBJ2-7, with 8 nucleotides matching TRBD1. Germline V gene sequence: CDR1 MNHNS, CDR2 SASEGT. J lost 1 base, V lost 5 bases, and 4 bases had no gene match. The CDR3 is made up of 14 amino acids. The CDR3 DNA sequence: TGTGCCAGCAGTACAGGGGGTTATTCCTACGAGCAGTACGTC. It encodes CASSTGGYSYEQYV.

This clone was seen only once. This chain connects TRBV18 to TRBJ1-1; the D is unclear. V dropped 2 bases and J dropped 4 bases, with 14 bases sitting between them. Looked up from germline, CDR1 is KGHSH and CDR2 is LQKENI. CDR3 length: 15 residues. DNA for the CDR3: TGTGCCAGCTCACCAATCCGAGGCCGGGCCACTGAAGCTTTCTTT. Protein sequence: CASSPIRGRATEAFF.

The rearrangement links TRBV5-4 to TRBJ2-1, with 7 positions matching TRBD1. Germline CDR1 and CDR2: SGHNT and YYREEE (reference sequence). The J segment lost 0 bases and the V segment lost 4 bases, leaving 4 bases of the junction unmatched. This CDR3 has 15 amino acids. The CDR3 loop is CASSMGQSSYNEQFF. The DNA of the CDR3 is TGTGCCAGCAGCATGGGACAGAGCTCCTACAATGAGCAGTTCTTC.

This clone is a singleton in its sample. CDR3 DNA sequence: TGCGCCAGTAGAAGGACTAGCGGGGGATCTGGCACCGGGGAGCTGTTTTTT. Translating it yields CASRRTSGGSGTGELFF. V usage is TRBV10-2 and J usage is TRBJ2-2, with 13 bases lining up with TRBD2. V gave up 9 bases and J gave up 4 bases; unmatched junction bases: 11. CDR3 length: 17 amino acids. Germline-derived CDR1 and CDR2 are WSHSY and SAAADI.

A single count supports this clone. The rearrangement links TRBV9 to TRBJ2-1; TRBD1 matches at 11 bases. The J segment lost 9 bases and the V segment lost 0 bases, leaving 11 bases of the junction unmatched. Germline V gene data show CDR1 as SGDLS and CDR2 as YYNGEE. The CDR3 consists of 17 residues. CDR3 bases: TGTGCCAGCAGCGTAGGGACAGGGGGCGTCATCCAGGGTGAGCAGTTCTTC. Translating gives CASSVGTGGVIQGEQFF.

The chain has TRBV4-3 and TRBJ1-2; maybe TRBD1 (5 bases). Germline V gene sequence: CDR1 LGHNA, CDR2 YSLEER. The CDR3 spans 15 residues. V was trimmed by 3 bases and J by 5 bases, leaving 16 bases between them. The CDR3, as DNA: TGCGCCAGCAGCCAGGCCTTGACAGCAGTATATGGCTACACCTTC. This encodes CASSQALTAVYGYTF.

V gene TRBV5-8 combines with J gene TRBJ1-3, with a tentative D call TRBD1 (5 bases). The V end lost 4 bases, the J end lost 0 bases, and 11 bases lay between the germline ends. CDR1 SGHTS and CDR2 YDEGEE come from the germline V gene. The CDR3 spans 15 residues. The CDR3 region has the DNA TGTGCCAGCAGCCGGGGACTGACCTCTGGAAACACCATATATTTT. Translating gives CASSRGLTSGNTIYF. The complete variable domain, with remaining parts taken from reference TRBV5-8 and TRBJ1-3, reads EAGVTQSPTHLIKTRGQQATLRCSPISGHTSVYWYQQALGLGLQFLLWYDEGEERNRGNFPPRFSGRQFPNYSSELNVNALELEDSALYLCASSRGLTSGNTIYFGEGSWLTVV.

The chain is built from TRBV27 and TRBJ1-6; TRBD1 aligns across 7 bases. This CDR3 spans 15 amino acids. Germline CDR1 reads MNHEY; CDR2 reads SMNVEV (reference sequence). Trimming at V came to 1 base and at J to 7 bases, leaving 4 bases not matched to a gene. The CDR3 spells CASSLFGTENSPLHF. CDR3 nucleotide sequence: TGTGCCAGCAGTTTATTTGGGACAGAGAATTCACCCCTCCACTTT.

The rearrangement uses TRBV10-1 and TRBJ1-2; D not certain. Germline CDR1 reads WNHNN; CDR2 reads SYGVQD (reference sequence). This CDR3 contains 13 residues. The V and J ends lost 0 bases and 2 bases respectively, with 4 bases between them. The CDR3: CASSESGNYGYTF. The CDR3 coding sequence is TGCGCCAGCAGTGAGTCTGGAAACTATGGCTACACCTTC.

V is TRBV16 and J is TRBJ1-2; 10 bases are a match to TRBD1. The germline CDR1 and CDR2 sequences are KGHSY and FQNENV. This CDR3 spans 16 amino acids. J lost 2 bases, V lost 1 base, and 4 bases had no gene match. CDR3 sequence reads: CASSQYRQGANYGYTF. For the CDR3, the DNA is TGTGCCAGCAGCCAATATCGACAGGGGGCGAACTATGGCTACACCTTC.

The chain recombines TRBV5-1 with TRBJ2-3, with 8 bases matching TRBD2. The trim removed 4 bases at V and 1 base at J, leaving 5 bases unmatched. Germline assignment: CDR1 SGHRS and CDR2 YFSETQ. CDR3 size: 15 residues. The CDR3 region is CASSQTTSGTDTQYF. The DNA for the CDR3 is TGCGCCAGCAGCCAGACGACTAGCGGCACAGATACGCAGTATTTT.

V usage is TRBV19 and J usage is TRBJ2-3; D unresolved. The germline V gene has CDR1 LNHDA and CDR2 SQIVND (reference sequence). The CDR3 totals 12 residues. Trimming shortened V by 5 bases and J by 10 bases, and 13 bases separated the two germline ends. Here the CDR3 reads CASSDPLSAQYF. The CDR3 region has the DNA TGTGCCAGTAGTGACCCTCTCTCTGCGCAGTATTTT.

The chain combines TRBV5-1 with TRBJ2-5, with 7 nucleotides matching TRBD1. V lost 4 bases to trimming and J lost 4 bases; unmatched junction nucleotides: 4. The CDR3 has 13 amino acids. CDR1 is SGHRS and CDR2 is YFSETQ in the germline V gene. DNA for the CDR3: TGCGCCAGCAGCCCAGGACAGGTAGAGACCCAGTACTTC. Protein: CASSPGQVETQYF.

This chain links TRBV5-1 with TRBJ2-2; the D gene is possibly TRBD1 (6 bases). The germline V and J ends were trimmed by 0 bases and 1 base, with 10 bases remaining between them. Germline CDR1 and CDR2: SGHRS and YFSETQ. The CDR3 is 16 amino acids. The CDR3 coding sequence is TGCGCCAGCAGCTTGGTTGGGGGCGTGAACACCGGGGAGCTGTTTTTT. This translates into CASSLVGGVNTGELFF.

This clone occurred a few times. The chain employs TRBV10-1 and TRBJ1-5, with 9 bases identical to TRBD1. CDR1 is WNHNN, CDR2 SYGVQD, per germline (reference sequence). This CDR3 contains 14 residues. J was trimmed by 9 bases and V by 8 bases; bases with no gene match: 11. In DNA form, the CDR3 reads TGCGCCAGCCCTGAAGTACAGGGGGCGCGGCCCCAGCATTTT. It specifies CASPEVQGARPQHF.

The table lists this clone with a few counts. The chain is built from TRBV7-3 and TRBJ2-2, with a possible D match to TRBD1 (6 bases). Trimming pared 3 bases from V and 8 bases from J, leaving 10 bases between. CDR3 size: 13 residues. Germline CDR1 reads SGHTA; CDR2 reads FQGTGA. Here the CDR3 DNA reads TGTGCCAGCAGCTTTAAAGGACAGGGGGAGCTGTTTTTT. The encoded protein is CASSFKGQGELFF.

V gene TRBV25-1 combines with J gene TRBJ1-2; unclear D gene. CDR1 is MGHDK, CDR2 SYGVNS, per germline. This CDR3 has 13 residues. The V and J ends lost 6 bases and 2 bases respectively, with 10 bases between them. The CDR3 nucleotides are TGTGCCAGCAGATGGAACGAGAACTATGGCTACACCTTC. It yields the protein CASRWNENYGYTF.

The chain couples TRBV5-1 to TRBJ1-2; no firm D call. V lost 1 base and J lost 4, with 11 bases in between. The CDR3 loop spans 14 amino acids. Germline loops: CDR1 SGHRS, CDR2 YFSETQ. CDR3 residues: CASSLSLEAYGYTF. CDR3 nucleotide sequence: TGCGCCAGCAGCTTGTCTTTAGAGGCCTATGGCTACACCTTC.

This chain uses TRBV27 with TRBJ1-2; D is unclear. The V end lost 6 bases, the J end lost 5 bases, and 22 bases lay between the germline ends. The CDR3 consists of 16 residues. Germline V gene data show CDR1 as MNHEY and CDR2 as SMNVEV (reference sequence). The CDR3 reads CASRASADAIWYGYTF. The CDR3 region has the DNA TGTGCCAGCAGAGCCTCGGCGGACGCAATTTGGTATGGCTACACCTTC.